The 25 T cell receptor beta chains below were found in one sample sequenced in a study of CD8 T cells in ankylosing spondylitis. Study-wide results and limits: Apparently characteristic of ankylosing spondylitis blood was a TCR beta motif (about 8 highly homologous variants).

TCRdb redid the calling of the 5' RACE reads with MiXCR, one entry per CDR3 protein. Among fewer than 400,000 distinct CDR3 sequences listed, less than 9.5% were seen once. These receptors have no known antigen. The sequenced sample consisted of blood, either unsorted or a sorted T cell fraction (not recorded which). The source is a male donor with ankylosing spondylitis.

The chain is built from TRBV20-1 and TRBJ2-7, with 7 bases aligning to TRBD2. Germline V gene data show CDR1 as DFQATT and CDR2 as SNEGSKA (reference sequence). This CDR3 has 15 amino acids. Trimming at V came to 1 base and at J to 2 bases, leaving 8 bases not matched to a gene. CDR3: CSARAWSGTTYEQYF. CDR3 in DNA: TGCAGTGCTAGAGCCTGGAGCGGGACCACCTACGAGCAGTACTTC.

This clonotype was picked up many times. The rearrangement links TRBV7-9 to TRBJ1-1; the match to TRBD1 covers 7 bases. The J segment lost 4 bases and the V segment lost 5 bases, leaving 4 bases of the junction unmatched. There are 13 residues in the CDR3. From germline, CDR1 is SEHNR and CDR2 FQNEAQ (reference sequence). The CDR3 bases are TGTGCCAGCAGCCTTCGACAGGGCACTGAAGCTTTCTTT. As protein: CASSLRQGTEAFF.

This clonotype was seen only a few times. The CDR3 is CASSPRQGARENIQYF. The CDR3 DNA follows: TGTGCCAGCAGCCCTCGACAGGGGGCGCGTGAAAACATTCAGTACTTC. The chain uses TRBV9 and TRBJ2-4; 10 nucleotides match TRBD1. J was trimmed by 5 bases and V by 4 bases; bases with no gene match: 9. The CDR3 spans 16 residues. Germline CDR1 and CDR2: SGDLS and YYNGEE.

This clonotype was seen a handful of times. The CDR3 DNA reads as TGTGCCATCCGGGAGGGCCCGAATTTCTCTGGAAACACCATATATTTT. Protein: CAIREGPNFSGNTIYF. This chain connects TRBV10-3 to TRBJ1-3; D gene ambiguous. This CDR3 is built from 16 residues. Trimming removed 8 bases at V and 0 bases at J, with 17 bases between. CDR1 ENHRY and CDR2 SYGVKD come from the germline V gene.

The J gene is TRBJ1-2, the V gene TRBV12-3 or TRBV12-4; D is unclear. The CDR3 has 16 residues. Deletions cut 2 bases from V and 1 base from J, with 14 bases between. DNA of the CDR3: TGTGCCAGCAGTTTAAGTAACCGGCTACTTAACTATGGCTACACCTTC. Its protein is CASSLSNRLLNYGYTF.

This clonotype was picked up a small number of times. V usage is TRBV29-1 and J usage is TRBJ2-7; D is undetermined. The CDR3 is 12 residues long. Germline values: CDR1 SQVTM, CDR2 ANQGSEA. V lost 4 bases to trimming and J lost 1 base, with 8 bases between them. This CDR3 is CSVAPSSYEQYF. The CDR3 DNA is TGCAGCGTTGCGCCTAGTTCCTACGAGCAGTACTTC.

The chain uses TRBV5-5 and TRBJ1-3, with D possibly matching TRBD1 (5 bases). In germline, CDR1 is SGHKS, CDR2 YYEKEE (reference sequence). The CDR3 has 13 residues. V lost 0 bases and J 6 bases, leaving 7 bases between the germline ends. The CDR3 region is CASSLGRENTIYF. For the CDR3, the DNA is TGTGCCAGCAGCTTGGGCAGGGAAAACACCATATATTTT.

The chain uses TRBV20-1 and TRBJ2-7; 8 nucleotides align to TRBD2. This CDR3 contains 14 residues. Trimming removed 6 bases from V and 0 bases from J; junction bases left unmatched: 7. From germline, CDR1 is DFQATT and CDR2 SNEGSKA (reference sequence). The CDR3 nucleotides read TGCAGTGCGGCTAGCGGGTGGAGCTCCTACGAGCAGTACTTC. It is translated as CSAASGWSSYEQYF.

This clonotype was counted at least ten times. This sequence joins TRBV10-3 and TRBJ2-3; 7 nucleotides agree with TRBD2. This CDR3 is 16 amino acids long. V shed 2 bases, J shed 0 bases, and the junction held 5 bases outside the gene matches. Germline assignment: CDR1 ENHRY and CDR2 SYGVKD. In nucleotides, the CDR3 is TGTGCCATCAGTGAGACCCTAGCGGTTAGCACAGATACGCAGTATTTT. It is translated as CAISETLAVSTDTQYF.

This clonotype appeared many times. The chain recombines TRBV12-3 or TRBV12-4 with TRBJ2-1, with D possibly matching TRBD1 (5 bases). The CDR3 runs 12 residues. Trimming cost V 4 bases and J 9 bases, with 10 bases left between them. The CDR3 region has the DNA TGTGCCAGCAGTTCCTATAGGGGTGAGCAGTTCTTC. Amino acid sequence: CASSSYRGEQFF.

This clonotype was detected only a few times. The DNA for the CDR3 is TGTGCCAGCAGTTTTCCCAGGGTCAATCAGCCCCAGCATTTT. This gives the protein CASSFPRVNQPQHF. J is TRBJ1-5 and V is TRBV28; D might be TRBD1 (5 bases). The CDR3 length is 14 residues. V lost 3 bases to trimming and J lost 3 bases, with 9 bases between them. Germline lookup yields CDR1 MDHEN and CDR2 SYDVKM.

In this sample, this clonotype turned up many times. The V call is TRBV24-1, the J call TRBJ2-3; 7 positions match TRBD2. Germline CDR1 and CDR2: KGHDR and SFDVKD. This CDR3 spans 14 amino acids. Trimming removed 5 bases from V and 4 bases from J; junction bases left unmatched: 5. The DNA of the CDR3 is TGTGCCACCAGTGTGGCGGGAGCCGCAGATACGCAGTATTTT. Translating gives CATSVAGAADTQYF.

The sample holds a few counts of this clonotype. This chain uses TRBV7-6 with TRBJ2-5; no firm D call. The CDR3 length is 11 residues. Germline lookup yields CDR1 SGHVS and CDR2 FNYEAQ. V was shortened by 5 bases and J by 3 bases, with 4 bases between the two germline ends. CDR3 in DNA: TGTGCCAGCAGCGAGGAAGAGACCCAGTACTTC. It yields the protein CASSEEETQYF. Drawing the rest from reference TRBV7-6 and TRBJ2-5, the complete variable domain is GAGVSQSPRYKVTKRGQDVALRCDPISGHVSLYWYRQALGQGPEFLTYFNYEAQQDKSGLPNDRFSAERPEGSISTLTIQRTEQRDSAMYRCASSEEETQYFGPGTRLLVL.

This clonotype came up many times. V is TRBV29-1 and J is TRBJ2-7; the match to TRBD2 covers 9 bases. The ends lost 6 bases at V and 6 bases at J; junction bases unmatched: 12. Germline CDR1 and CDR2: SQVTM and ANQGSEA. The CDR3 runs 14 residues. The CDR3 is CSVGNPGLASEQYF. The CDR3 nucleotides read TGCAGCGTGGGGAATCCGGGACTAGCTTCCGAGCAGTACTTC.

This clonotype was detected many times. Here the CDR3 reads CASTQNTGELFF. Written as DNA, the CDR3 is TGTGCCAGCACTCAGAACACCGGGGAGCTGTTTTTT. The chain employs TRBV28 and TRBJ2-2; D remains ambiguous. Germline assignment: CDR1 MDHEN and CDR2 SYDVKM. V was shortened by 7 bases and J by 1 base, with 4 bases between the two germline ends. The CDR3 is made up of 12 amino acids.

The CDR3 nucleotides are TGTGCCAGCAGTTTAGGGACTTTTAACGATGAGCAGTTCTTC. This encodes CASSLGTFNDEQFF. The J gene is TRBJ2-1, the V gene TRBV12-3 or TRBV12-4; D might be TRBD2 (5 bases). Trimming removed 1 base at V and 8 bases at J, with 12 bases between. The CDR3 is 14 residues long.

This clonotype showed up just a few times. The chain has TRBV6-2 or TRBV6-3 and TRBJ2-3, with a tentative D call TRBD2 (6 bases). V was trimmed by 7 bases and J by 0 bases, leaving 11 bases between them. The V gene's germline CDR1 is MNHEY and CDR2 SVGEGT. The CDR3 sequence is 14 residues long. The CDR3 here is CASKSSGSTDTQYF. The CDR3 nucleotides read TGTGCCAGCAAGAGTAGCGGTAGCACAGATACGCAGTATTTT.

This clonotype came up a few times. The CDR3 DNA reads TGTGCCAGCATCCCTGGGGGCACCCGCTATGGCTACACCTTC. Amino acids: CASIPGGTRYGYTF. This sequence joins TRBV28 and TRBJ1-2; weak D call: TRBD1 (6 bases). The CDR3 is made up of 14 amino acids. V lost 7 bases and J lost 4, with 16 bases in between. The germline V gene encodes CDR1 MDHEN and CDR2 SYDVKM.

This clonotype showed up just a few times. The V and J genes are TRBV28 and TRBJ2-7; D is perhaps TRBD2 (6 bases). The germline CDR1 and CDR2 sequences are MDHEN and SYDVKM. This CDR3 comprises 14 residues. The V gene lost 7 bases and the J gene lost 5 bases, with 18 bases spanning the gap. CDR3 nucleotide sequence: TGTGCCAGCACCCGAGGACCCGGGGGAAACGAGCAGTACTTC. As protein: CASTRGPGGNEQYF.

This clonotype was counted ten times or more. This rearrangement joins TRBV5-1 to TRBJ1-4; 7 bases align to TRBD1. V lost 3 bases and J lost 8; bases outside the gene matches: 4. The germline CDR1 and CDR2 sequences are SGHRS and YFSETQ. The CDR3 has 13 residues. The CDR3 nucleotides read TGCGCCAGCAGCTCCAACAGGGGAGAAAAACTGTTTTTT. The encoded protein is CASSSNRGEKLFF.

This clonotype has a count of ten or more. The CDR3 DNA follows: TGTGCCAGCAGTTACGGAGGGGCCTCAGGGGGAGCAGATACGCAGTATTTT. The encoded protein is CASSYGGASGGADTQYF. The rearrangement links TRBV6-5 to TRBJ2-3, with D possibly matching TRBD1 (7 bases). Germline CDR1 and CDR2: MNHEY and SVGAGI. This CDR3 spans 17 amino acids. Trimming shortened V by 2 bases and J by 4 bases, and 19 bases separated the two germline ends.

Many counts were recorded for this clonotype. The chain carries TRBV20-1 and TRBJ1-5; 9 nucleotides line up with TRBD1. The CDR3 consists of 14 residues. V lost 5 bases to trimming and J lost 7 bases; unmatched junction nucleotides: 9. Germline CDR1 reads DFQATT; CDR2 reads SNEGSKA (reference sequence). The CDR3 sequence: CSAWGQGEGQPQHF. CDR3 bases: TGCAGTGCTTGGGGACAGGGAGAGGGACAGCCCCAGCATTTT.

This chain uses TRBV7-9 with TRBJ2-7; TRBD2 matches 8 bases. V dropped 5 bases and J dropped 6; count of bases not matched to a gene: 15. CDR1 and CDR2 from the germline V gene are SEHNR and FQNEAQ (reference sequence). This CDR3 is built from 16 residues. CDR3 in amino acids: CASSPRTSWEQGEQYF. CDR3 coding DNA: TGTGCCAGCAGCCCCCGGACTAGCTGGGAGCAGGGCGAGCAGTACTTC.

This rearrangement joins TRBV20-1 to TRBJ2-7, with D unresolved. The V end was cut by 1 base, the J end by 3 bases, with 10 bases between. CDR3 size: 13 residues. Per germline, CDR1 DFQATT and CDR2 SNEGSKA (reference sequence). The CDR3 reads CSARASRRYEQYF. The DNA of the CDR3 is TGCAGTGCTAGAGCGTCTAGGCGCTACGAGCAGTACTTC.

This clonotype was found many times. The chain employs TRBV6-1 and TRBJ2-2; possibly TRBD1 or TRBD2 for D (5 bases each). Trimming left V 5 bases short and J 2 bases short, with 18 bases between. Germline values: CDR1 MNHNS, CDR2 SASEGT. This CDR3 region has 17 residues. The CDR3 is CASSRSGTVINTGELFF. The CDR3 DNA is TGTGCCAGCAGTCGATCCGGGACGGTGATAAACACCGGGGAGCTGTTTTTT.